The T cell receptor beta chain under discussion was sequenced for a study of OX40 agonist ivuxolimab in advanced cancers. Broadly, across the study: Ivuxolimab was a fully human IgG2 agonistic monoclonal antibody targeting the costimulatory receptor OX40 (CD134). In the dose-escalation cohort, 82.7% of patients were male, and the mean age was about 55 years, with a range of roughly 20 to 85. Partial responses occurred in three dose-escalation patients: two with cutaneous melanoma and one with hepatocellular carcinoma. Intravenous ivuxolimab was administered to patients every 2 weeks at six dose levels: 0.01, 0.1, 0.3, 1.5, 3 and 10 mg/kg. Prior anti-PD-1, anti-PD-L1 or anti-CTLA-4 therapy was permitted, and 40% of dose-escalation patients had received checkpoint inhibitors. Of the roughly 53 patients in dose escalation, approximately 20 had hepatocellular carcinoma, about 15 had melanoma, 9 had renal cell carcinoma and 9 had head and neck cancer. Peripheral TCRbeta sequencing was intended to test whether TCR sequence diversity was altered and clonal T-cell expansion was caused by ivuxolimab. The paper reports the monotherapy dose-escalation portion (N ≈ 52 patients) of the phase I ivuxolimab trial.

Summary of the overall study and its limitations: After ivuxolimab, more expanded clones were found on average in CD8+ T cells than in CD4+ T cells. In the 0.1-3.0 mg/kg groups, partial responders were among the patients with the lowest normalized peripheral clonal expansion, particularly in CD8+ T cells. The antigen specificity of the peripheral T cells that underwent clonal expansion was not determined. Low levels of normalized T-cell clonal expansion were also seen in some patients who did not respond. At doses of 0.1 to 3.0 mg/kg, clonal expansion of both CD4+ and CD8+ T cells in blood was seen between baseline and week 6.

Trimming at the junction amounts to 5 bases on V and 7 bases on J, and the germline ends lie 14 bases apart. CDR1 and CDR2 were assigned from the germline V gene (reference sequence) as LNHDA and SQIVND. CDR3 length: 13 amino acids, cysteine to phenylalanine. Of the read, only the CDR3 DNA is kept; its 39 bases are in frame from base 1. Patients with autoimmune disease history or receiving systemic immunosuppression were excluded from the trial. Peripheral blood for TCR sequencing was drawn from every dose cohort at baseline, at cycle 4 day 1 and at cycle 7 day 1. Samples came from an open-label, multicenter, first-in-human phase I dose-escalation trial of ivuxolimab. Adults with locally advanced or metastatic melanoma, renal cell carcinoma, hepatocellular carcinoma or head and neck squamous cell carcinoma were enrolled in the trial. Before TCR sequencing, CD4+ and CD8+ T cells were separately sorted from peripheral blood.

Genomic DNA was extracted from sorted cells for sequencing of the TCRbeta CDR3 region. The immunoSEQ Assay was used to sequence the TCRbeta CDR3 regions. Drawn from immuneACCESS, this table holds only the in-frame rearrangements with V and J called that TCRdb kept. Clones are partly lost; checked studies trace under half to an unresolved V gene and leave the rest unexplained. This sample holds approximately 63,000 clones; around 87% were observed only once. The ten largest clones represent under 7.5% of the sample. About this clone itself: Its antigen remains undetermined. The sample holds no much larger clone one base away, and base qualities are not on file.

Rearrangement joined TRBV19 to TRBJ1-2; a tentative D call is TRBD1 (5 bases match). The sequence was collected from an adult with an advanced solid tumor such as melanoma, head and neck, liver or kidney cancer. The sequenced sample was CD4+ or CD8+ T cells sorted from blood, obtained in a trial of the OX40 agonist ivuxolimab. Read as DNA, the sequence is TGTGCCAGTAGTCGGGACCAGCCATCTGGCTACACCTTC. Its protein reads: CASSRDQPSGYTF.